These T cell receptor beta chains were read from a single sample in a study of blood T cell repertoires in COVID-19. TCRdb's copy holds only in-frame clones and misses some; the assay was immunoSEQ multiplex PCR. Here the sample spans 40,000 to 45,000 clones, approximately 87% being singletons. The sequenced sample consisted of peripheral blood. Source of these receptors: a man aged 35-49 years with COVID-19, enrolled during active disease. Both conserved end residues are part of each CDR3. Each record gives: J gene, clone size, V gene, D gene, CDR3 DNA, CDR3 protein. D genes are given only for firm matches. Size is omitted from some rows. Given values are once, few, many or a class for expanded clones.

j_call: TRBJ1-1
clone_size: few
v_call: TRBV6-2/TRBV6-3
d_call: TRBD1
cdr3_nt: TGTGCCAGCAGTCCAACAGGGGATACCCTGAGTGCCACTGAAGCTTTCTTT
cdr3_aa: CASSPTGDTLSATEAFF

j_call: TRBJ2-2
clone_size: -
v_call: TRBV11-3
d_call: TRBD1
cdr3_nt: TGTGCCAGCAGTATTGACAGGGGGACCACCGGGGAGCTGTTTTTT
cdr3_aa: CASSIDRGTTGELFF

j_call: TRBJ2-4
clone_size: -
v_call: TRBV27
d_call: TRBD2
cdr3_nt: TGTGCCAGCAGGGGGACTAGCCGGGGCTTAGCCAAAAACATTCAGTACTTC
cdr3_aa: CASRGTSRGLAKNIQYF

j_call: TRBJ1-6
clone_size: -
v_call: TRBV20-1
d_call: -
cdr3_nt: TGCAGTGCTAGTTCCGGGTCGGGAATTTCACCCCTCCACTTT
cdr3_aa: CSASSGSGISPLHF

j_call: TRBJ2-3
clone_size: few
v_call: TRBV3-1/TRBV3-2
d_call: -
cdr3_nt: TGTGCCAGCAGCCAAGAGGGGGGTCGGGGCGCGGCAGATACGCAGTATTTT
cdr3_aa: CASSQEGGRGAADTQYF

j_call: TRBJ2-1
clone_size: -
v_call: TRBV11-3
d_call: TRBD1
cdr3_nt: TGTGCCAGCAGCTTATCCCGACAGGGGGAGCAGTTCTTC
cdr3_aa: CASSLSRQGEQFF

j_call: TRBJ2-5
clone_size: -
v_call: TRBV7-9
d_call: TRBD1
cdr3_nt: TGTGCCAGCAGCCCCCGACAGGGGAACGGGCAAGAGACCCAGTACTTC
cdr3_aa: CASSPRQGNGQETQYF

j_call: TRBJ1-2
clone_size: -
v_call: TRBV9
d_call: -
cdr3_nt: TGTGCCAGCAGCCCGGACGGGGGTAGGGACTATGGCTACACCTTC
cdr3_aa: CASSPDGGRDYGYTF

j_call: TRBJ1-2
clone_size: -
v_call: TRBV12-3/TRBV12-4
d_call: TRBD1
cdr3_nt: TGTGCCAGCAGTTTAGGACAGGGCTATGGCTACACCTTC
cdr3_aa: CASSLGQGYGYTF

j_call: TRBJ2-7
clone_size: once
v_call: TRBV5-1
d_call: TRBD1
cdr3_nt: TGCGCCAGCAGCTTGGGGTTAGGGGGCGACGAGCAGTACTTC
cdr3_aa: CASSLGLGGDEQYF

j_call: TRBJ1-4
clone_size: -
v_call: TRBV18
d_call: -
cdr3_nt: TGTGCCAGCTCACCACGATCGGGGGACCCGGCAAAACTGTTTTTT
cdr3_aa: CASSPRSGDPAKLFF

j_call: TRBJ1-5
clone_size: -
v_call: TRBV2
d_call: -
cdr3_nt: TGTGCCAGCAGGGACTCCTGGCCCAATCAGCCCCAGCATTTT
cdr3_aa: CASRDSWPNQPQHF

j_call: TRBJ2-7
clone_size: -
v_call: TRBV19
d_call: -
cdr3_nt: TGTGCCAGTAGTCGGCGGGGTAGCTCCTACGAGCAGTACTTC
cdr3_aa: CASSRRGSSYEQYF

j_call: TRBJ1-6
clone_size: -
v_call: TRBV2
d_call: -
cdr3_nt: TGTGCCAGCAGTGTACAGGGACCGAATTATAATTCACCCCTCCACTTT
cdr3_aa: CASSVQGPNYNSPLHF

j_call: TRBJ2-7
clone_size: -
v_call: TRBV19
d_call: -
cdr3_nt: TGTGCCAGTAGTATAATAGGGGGCGAGCAGTACTTC
cdr3_aa: CASSIIGGEQYF

j_call: TRBJ1-2
clone_size: -
v_call: TRBV11-1
d_call: -
cdr3_nt: TGTGCCAGCAGCTTCACTGGCTATGGCTACACCTTC
cdr3_aa: CASSFTGYGYTF

j_call: TRBJ1-3
clone_size: -
v_call: TRBV24-1
d_call: -
cdr3_nt: TGTGCCACCATTGTCGCGGGGACCCGCTCTGGAAACACCATATATTTT
cdr3_aa: CATIVAGTRSGNTIYF

j_call: TRBJ2-4
clone_size: once
v_call: TRBV23-1
d_call: -
cdr3_nt: TGCGCCAGCAGTCAATCAGTCAGGGGCCTAGCCAAAAACATTCAGTACTTC
cdr3_aa: CASSQSVRGLAKNIQYF

j_call: TRBJ1-1
clone_size: -
v_call: TRBV5-6
d_call: -
cdr3_nt: TGTGCCAGCAGCGCGTTTCAGGAAGGGGCTGAAGCTTTCTTT
cdr3_aa: CASSAFQEGAEAFF

j_call: TRBJ1-1
clone_size: -
v_call: TRBV11-2
d_call: -
cdr3_nt: TGTGCCAGCAGATTGGGAGCCAACACTGAAGCTTTCTTT
cdr3_aa: CASRLGANTEAFF

j_call: TRBJ2-1
clone_size: -
v_call: TRBV30
d_call: TRBD1
cdr3_nt: TGTGCCTGGAACGCGGGACAGGTATTATCCTACAATGAGCAGTTCTTC
cdr3_aa: CAWNAGQVLSYNEQFF

j_call: TRBJ1-2
clone_size: -
v_call: TRBV5-1
d_call: -
cdr3_nt: TGCGCCAGCAGCTTGGTGTCCGGCTATGGCTACACCTTC
cdr3_aa: CASSLVSGYGYTF

j_call: TRBJ1-5
clone_size: once
v_call: TRBV28
d_call: TRBD1
cdr3_nt: TGTGCCAGCAGTTCCCCTGACAGGGTAAGCAATCAGCCCCAGCATTTT
cdr3_aa: CASSSPDRVSNQPQHF

j_call: TRBJ2-7
clone_size: -
v_call: TRBV6-5
d_call: -
cdr3_nt: TGTGCCAGCAGTTACGGCGGGGCAGGGGGATACGAGCAGTACTTC
cdr3_aa: CASSYGGAGGYEQYF

j_call: TRBJ2-6
clone_size: -
v_call: TRBV2
d_call: -
cdr3_nt: TGTGCCAGCAGAGGGGACAGCGGAGGGTCTGGGGCCAACGTCCTGACTTTC
cdr3_aa: CASRGDSGGSGANVLTF

j_call: TRBJ2-2
clone_size: -
v_call: TRBV30
d_call: TRBD2
cdr3_nt: TGTGCCTGGAGGTTAGCGGGAGGTCCCGGGGAGCTGTTTTTT
cdr3_aa: CAWRLAGGPGELFF

j_call: TRBJ2-3
clone_size: -
v_call: TRBV4-2
d_call: -
cdr3_nt: TGTGCCAGCAGCCAAAACCCGACGCAGACTAGCACAGATACGCAGTATTTT
cdr3_aa: CASSQNPTQTSTDTQYF

j_call: TRBJ2-7
clone_size: few
v_call: TRBV28
d_call: TRBD1
cdr3_nt: TGTGCCAGCAGTCTATCCCCCGGACAGGGCTCCTTC
cdr3_aa: CASSLSPGQGSF

j_call: TRBJ2-5
clone_size: -
v_call: TRBV28
d_call: -
cdr3_nt: TGTGCCAGCGGGGGCTCGCGGGAGACCCAGTACTTC
cdr3_aa: CASGGSRETQYF

j_call: TRBJ2-5
clone_size: -
v_call: TRBV6-5
d_call: TRBD1
cdr3_nt: TGTGCCAGCAGGAGACAGGGGGCAGGTAAAGAGACCCAGTACTTC
cdr3_aa: CASRRQGAGKETQYF

j_call: TRBJ1-3
clone_size: -
v_call: TRBV30
d_call: -
cdr3_nt: TGTGCCGCGCCCAAAAGCTCTGGAAACACCATATATTTT
cdr3_aa: CAAPKSSGNTIYF

j_call: TRBJ1-2
clone_size: -
v_call: TRBV14
d_call: -
cdr3_nt: TGTGCCAGCAGCCCCCTCGACAGAAACTATGGCTACACCTTC
cdr3_aa: CASSPLDRNYGYTF

j_call: TRBJ1-5
clone_size: -
v_call: TRBV27
d_call: -
cdr3_nt: TGTGCCAGCAGTCTGGCGGGGCAGCCCCAGCATTTT
cdr3_aa: CASSLAGQPQHF